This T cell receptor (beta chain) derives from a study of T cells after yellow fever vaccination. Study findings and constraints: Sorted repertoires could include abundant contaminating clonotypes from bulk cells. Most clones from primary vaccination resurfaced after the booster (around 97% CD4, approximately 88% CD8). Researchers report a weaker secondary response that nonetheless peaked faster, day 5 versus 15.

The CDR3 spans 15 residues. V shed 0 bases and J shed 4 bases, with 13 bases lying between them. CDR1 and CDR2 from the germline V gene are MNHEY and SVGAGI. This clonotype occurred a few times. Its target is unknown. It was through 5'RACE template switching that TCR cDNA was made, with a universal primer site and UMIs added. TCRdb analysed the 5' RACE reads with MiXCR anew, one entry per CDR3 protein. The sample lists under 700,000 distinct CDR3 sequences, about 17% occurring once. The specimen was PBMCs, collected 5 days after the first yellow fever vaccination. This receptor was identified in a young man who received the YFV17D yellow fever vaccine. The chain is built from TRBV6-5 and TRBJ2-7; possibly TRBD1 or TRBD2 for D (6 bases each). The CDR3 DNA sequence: TGTGCCAGCAGTTACTCGTCACAGGGAGGATACGAGCAGTACGTC. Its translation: CASSYSSQGGYEQYV.